Detailed here is one T cell receptor (beta chain). Its target is not known. CDR1 is SGHRS and CDR2 is YFSETQ in the germline V gene. The length of the CDR3 is 14 residues. The V gene end was trimmed by 4 bases and the J gene end by 4 bases; junction bases not matched to a gene: 5. The repertoire was sequenced with immunoSEQ multiplex PCR; TCRdb's copy has only in-frame clones and lacks some. This table has 90,000 to 100,000 clones, 70% to 90% appearing once. These data come from a study of radiation and T cells in renal cell carcinoma. Study summary: Nephrectomy followed 15 Gy stereotactic body radiation by 4 weeks. Study findings and constraints: Top tumor clonotypes rose in blood 2 weeks post-radiation, then contracted. No pretreatment tumor biopsies were available for baseline clonotypes.

Time point: baseline pretreatment blood. Regarding treatment: 15 Gy SBRT to primary tumor, nephrectomy 4 weeks later. Serial blood draws occurred at baseline and 2 and 4 weeks post-SBRT. The sequence came from a man aged 45 to 65 with renal cell carcinoma. The J gene is TRBJ1-1, the V gene TRBV5-1; TRBD1 aligns across 9 bases. Sequencing used blood, obtained from a patient whose treatment included radiotherapy and nephrectomy. CDR3 bases: TGCGCCAGCAGCAGTACAGGGGGCGGCACTGAAGCTTTCTTT. This gives the protein CASSSTGGGTEAFF.